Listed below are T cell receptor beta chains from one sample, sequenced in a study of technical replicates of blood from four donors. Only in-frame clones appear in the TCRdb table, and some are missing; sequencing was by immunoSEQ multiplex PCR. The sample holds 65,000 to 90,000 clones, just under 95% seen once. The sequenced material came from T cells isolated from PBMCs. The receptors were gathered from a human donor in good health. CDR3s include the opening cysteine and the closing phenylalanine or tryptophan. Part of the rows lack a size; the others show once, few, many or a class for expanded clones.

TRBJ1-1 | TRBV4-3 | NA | CASSLSLNTEAFF
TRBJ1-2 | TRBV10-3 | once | CAISEITGNYGYTF
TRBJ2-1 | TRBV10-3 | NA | CAISLAGHNEQFF
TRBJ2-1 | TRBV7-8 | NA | CASSLVLAVLSSYNEQFF
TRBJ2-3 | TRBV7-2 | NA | CASSVAGASTDTQYF
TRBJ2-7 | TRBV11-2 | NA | CASSFRRSYEQYF
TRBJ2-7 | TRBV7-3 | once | CASSRDYSYEQYF
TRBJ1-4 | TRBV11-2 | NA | CASRPGQGGTNEKLFF
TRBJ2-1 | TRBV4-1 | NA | CASSQVAPNEQFF
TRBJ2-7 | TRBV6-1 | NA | CASSLTGPRFYEQYF
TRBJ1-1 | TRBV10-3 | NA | CAINAAGIYTEAFF
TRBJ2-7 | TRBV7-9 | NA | CASSLNGRSSYEQYF
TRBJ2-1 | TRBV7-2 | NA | CASSPRTGASHEQFF
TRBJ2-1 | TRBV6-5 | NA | CASRPGTSANNEQFF
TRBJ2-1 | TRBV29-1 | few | CSVELAGVFYNNNEQFF
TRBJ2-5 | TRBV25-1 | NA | CASGGTGQETQYF